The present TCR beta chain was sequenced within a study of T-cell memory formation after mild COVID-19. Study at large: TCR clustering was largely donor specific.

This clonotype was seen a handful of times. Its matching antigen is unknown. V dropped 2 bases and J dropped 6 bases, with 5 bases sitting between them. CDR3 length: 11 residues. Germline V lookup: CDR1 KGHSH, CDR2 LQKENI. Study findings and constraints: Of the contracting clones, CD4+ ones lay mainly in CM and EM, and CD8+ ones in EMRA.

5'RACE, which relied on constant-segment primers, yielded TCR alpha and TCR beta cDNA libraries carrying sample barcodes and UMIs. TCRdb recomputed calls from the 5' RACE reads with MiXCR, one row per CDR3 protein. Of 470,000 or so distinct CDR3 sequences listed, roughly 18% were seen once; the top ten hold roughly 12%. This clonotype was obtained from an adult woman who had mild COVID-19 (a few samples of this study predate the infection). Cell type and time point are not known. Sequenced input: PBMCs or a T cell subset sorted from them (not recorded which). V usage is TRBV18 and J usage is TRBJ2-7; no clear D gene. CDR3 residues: CASSPGFEQYF. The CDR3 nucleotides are TGTGCCAGCTCACCAGGGTTCGAGCAGTACTTC.